Shown below are 20 T cell receptor beta chains from a single sample sequenced in a study of blood T cell repertoires in COVID-19. Produced via immunoSEQ multiplex PCR; TCRdb's table is partial and in-frame only. This sample yields around 67,000 clones, of which 87% are seen a single time; around 7.9% belongs to the top ten. The material sequenced was peripheral blood. The receptors stem from a man aged 50 or older with active COVID-19.

This chain links TRBV4-3 with TRBJ1-1, with D perhaps matching TRBD1 (5 bases). This CDR3 is 16 amino acids long. V was clipped by 0 bases and J by 0 bases, with 11 bases between them. Germline loops: CDR1 LGHNA, CDR2 YSLEER. CDR3 region: CASSQDGVGVNTEAFF. The CDR3 DNA reads TGCGCCAGCAGCCAAGATGGGGTAGGGGTGAACACTGAAGCTTTCTTT.

The genes are TRBV5-6 and TRBJ2-5; D not resolved. Trimming took off 2 bases at V and 2 bases at J, with 10 bases between the two ends. Germline V gene lookup returns CDR1 SGHDT and CDR2 YYEEEE. CDR3 length: 14 residues. CDR3: CASSFYSFQETQYF. CDR3 nucleotide sequence: TGTGCCAGCAGCTTCTACAGTTTTCAAGAGACCCAGTACTTC.

The V call is TRBV20-1, the J call TRBJ2-5; D is unresolved. The V end lost 6 bases, the J end lost 5 bases, and 10 bases lay between the germline ends. Germline V CDR1 and CDR2: DFQATT, SNEGSKA (reference sequence). CDR3 length: 11 residues. Here the CDR3 DNA reads TGCAGTGCAATGGTGCGGGAGACCCAGTACTTC. It codes for CSAMVRETQYF.

The chain links TRBV13 to TRBJ2-7; the match to TRBD2 covers 10 bases. Germline V gene lookup returns CDR1 PRHDT and CDR2 FYEKMQ (reference sequence). This CDR3 region has 16 residues. With V trimmed by 0 bases and J by 4 bases, 6 bases remained unmatched. Here the CDR3 DNA reads TGTGCCAGCAGCTTAGGATTAGCGGGAGGACCGTACGAGCAGTACTTC. Protein: CASSLGLAGGPYEQYF.

The chain combines TRBV2 with TRBJ1-5; D remains ambiguous. The germline V gene encodes CDR1 SNHLY and CDR2 FYNNEI. CDR3 length equals 13 residues. V gave up 4 bases and J gave up 3 bases, with 7 bases separating them. CDR3: CASSGGNNQPQHF. The CDR3 coding sequence is TGTGCCAGCAGTGGAGGGAACAATCAGCCCCAGCATTTT.

This clone was recorded a few times. The chain joins TRBV6-4 to TRBJ1-3, with a tentative D call TRBD1 (6 bases). Germline-derived CDR1 and CDR2 are MRHNA and SNTAGT. The CDR3 contains 13 residues. Trimming removed 5 bases from V and 4 bases from J, with 9 bases in between. This CDR3 is CASSQDRGNTIYF. For the CDR3, the DNA is TGTGCCAGCAGTCAAGACAGGGGAAACACCATATATTTT.

The CDR3 protein is CASSLGPRAGSTEAFF. The CDR3 nucleotides are TGCGCCAGCAGCTTGGGACCAAGGGCCGGGAGCACTGAAGCTTTCTTT. This chain uses TRBV5-1 with TRBJ1-1; D not certain. This CDR3 has 16 amino acids. Germline V gives CDR1 SGHRS, CDR2 YFSETQ. The V gene lost 0 bases and the J gene lost 4 bases, with 16 bases spanning the gap.

V and J are TRBV3-1 (or the pseudogene TRBV3-2) and TRBJ2-5; tentatively, D is TRBD2 (6 bases). The germline CDR1 and CDR2 sequences are LGHDT and YNNKEL (reference sequence). This CDR3 contains 14 residues. V lost 4 bases to trimming and J lost 5 bases, with 14 bases between them. CDR3 bases: TGTGCCAGCAGCCCGACCCCTGGGGGGGAGACCCAGTACTTC. The encoded protein is CASSPTPGGETQYF.

The chain combines TRBV30 with TRBJ1-6, with TRBD1 matching 7 bases. The CDR3 sequence is 13 residues long. V was clipped by 5 bases and J by 7 bases; unmatched bases: 5. Looked up from germline, CDR1 is GTSNPN and CDR2 is SVGIG (reference sequence). This CDR3 is CAWEGQKNSPLHF. The CDR3 bases are TGTGCCTGGGAGGGACAGAAGAATTCACCCCTCCACTTT.

The V gene is TRBV28, the J gene TRBJ1-2, with a weak D call TRBD1 (5 bases). The CDR3 spans 12 residues. Germline V CDR1 and CDR2: MDHEN, SYDVKM. Trimming shortened V by 2 bases and J by 8 bases, and 9 bases separated the two germline ends. DNA of the CDR3: TGTGCCAGCAGTTTACGGCAGGGAGGCTACACCTTC. Encoded protein: CASSLRQGGYTF.

This clone was detected once. The chain couples TRBV27 to TRBJ1-5, with a weak D call TRBD1 (6 bases). CDR3 length equals 16 residues. Germline V gene data show CDR1 as MNHEY and CDR2 as SMNVEV (reference sequence). V dropped 2 bases and J dropped 0 bases, with 11 bases sitting between them. The CDR3 DNA reads TGTGCCAGCAGTTTAAGGGGGGACTATAGCAATCAGCCCCAGCATTTT. This translates into CASSLRGDYSNQPQHF.

The chain is built from TRBV18 and TRBJ2-1; 15 bases are shared with TRBD2. Germline CDR1 reads KGHSH; CDR2 reads LQKENI. Trimming cost V 2 bases and J 8 bases; bases outside gene matches: 4. The CDR3 totals 16 residues. In DNA, the CDR3 is TGTGCCAGCTCACCAGGACTAGCGGGAGGGCAAGATGAGCAGTTCTTC. Translation gives CASSPGLAGGQDEQFF.

V and J are TRBV28 and TRBJ1-2, with 8 bases identical to TRBD1. Germline lookup yields CDR1 MDHEN and CDR2 SYDVKM. J was trimmed by 4 bases and V by 8 bases; bases with no gene match: 12. The CDR3 sequence is 15 residues long. CDR3 region: CASENQGAGIYGYTF. The CDR3 DNA is TGTGCCAGCGAAAACCAGGGGGCAGGAATCTATGGCTACACCTTC.

This rearrangement joins TRBV4-3 to TRBJ2-3; the match to TRBD2 covers 7 bases. The V gene's germline CDR1 is LGHNA and CDR2 YSLEER. V was clipped by 5 bases and J by 3 bases; unmatched bases: 8. The CDR3 contains 15 residues. The CDR3 DNA follows: TGCGCCAGCAGCACCGAGGGGCGGGGGACAGATACGCAGTATTTT. Protein product: CASSTEGRGTDTQYF.

This chain joins TRBV24-1 and TRBJ1-1; 11 bases match TRBD1. The CDR3 is 17 residues long. V lost 7 bases, J lost 4 bases, and 13 bases stayed unmatched. CDR1 KGHDR and CDR2 SFDVKD come from the germline V gene. The CDR3 loop is CATSRSPGQGGGTEAFF. CDR3 DNA sequence: TGTGCCACCAGCCGTTCACCGGGACAGGGGGGGGGCACTGAAGCTTTCTTT.

This clone was detected a few times. The chain has TRBV11-2 and TRBJ2-1; 9 nucleotides agree with TRBD2. The CDR3 totals 16 residues. Looked up from germline, CDR1 is SGHAT and CDR2 is FQNNGV. Trimming removed 6 bases from V and 3 bases from J; junction bases left unmatched: 9. CDR3 amino acids: CASSRRLAGVYNEQFF. CDR3 nucleotide sequence: TGTGCCAGCAGTCGCCGTTTAGCGGGGGTCTACAATGAGCAGTTCTTC.

This rearrangement joins TRBV27 to TRBJ1-6; D ambiguous. Germline CDR1 is MNHEY and CDR2 is SMNVEV (reference sequence). V lost 0 bases to trimming and J lost 0 bases, with 12 bases between them. CDR3 length equals 18 residues. Here the CDR3 DNA reads TGTGCCAGCAGTTTATCGGCACCAGGTGGCTCCTATAATTCACCCCTCCACTTT. It codes for CASSLSAPGGSYNSPLHF.

This clone is categorized as medium-sized (0.01 to 0.1%). The J gene is TRBJ2-5, the V gene TRBV3-1 (or the pseudogene TRBV3-2), with D perhaps matching TRBD1 (6 bases). The CDR3 spans 14 residues. Germline V lookup: CDR1 LGHDT, CDR2 YNNKEL (reference sequence). Trimming removed 8 bases at V and 4 bases at J, with 17 bases between. The CDR3 sequence: CASAKQGWGETQYF. The CDR3, as DNA: TGTGCCAGCGCTAAACAGGGATGGGGAGAGACCCAGTACTTC.

This clone has a handful of counts. V is TRBV9 and J is TRBJ2-7; a possible D gene is TRBD2 (5 bases). This CDR3 region has 13 residues. V was shortened by 0 bases and J by 7 bases, with 11 bases between the two germline ends. Looked up from germline, CDR1 is SGDLS and CDR2 is YYNGEE. This chain's CDR3 is CASSVGWEWEQYF. Written as DNA, the CDR3 is TGTGCCAGCAGCGTAGGGTGGGAGTGGGAGCAGTACTTC.

V gene TRBV19 combines with J gene TRBJ1-2; 7 nucleotides agree with TRBD1. This CDR3 is 15 amino acids long. V gave up 7 bases and J gave up 4 bases; unmatched junction bases: 12. Germline CDR1 is LNHDA and CDR2 is SQIVND (reference sequence). The CDR3 loop reads CASKNRQGVGYGYTF. CDR3 sequence (DNA): TGTGCCAGTAAGAACCGACAGGGTGTAGGCTATGGCTACACCTTC. The full variable domain, with the rest looked up from reference TRBV19 and TRBJ1-2, is DGGITQSPKYLFRKEGQNVTLSCEQNLNHDAMYWYRQDPGQGLRLIYYSQIVNDFQKGDIAEGYSVSREKKESFPLTVTSAQKNPTAFYLCASKNRQGVGYGYTFGSGTRLTVV.